A selection of T cell receptor beta chains follows, all from one sample in a study of blood T cells in healthy people across ages. One entry per CDR3 protein, called by TCRdb with MiXCR from the 5' RACE reads. Among 1.8 million or so distinct CDR3 sequences listed, 35% to 50% were seen once. The source material was blood. These receptors were collected from a human donor in good health. Each CDR3 is given with its conserved first and last residue.

J gene | V gene | CDR3 protein
TRBJ2-7 | TRBV7-9 | CASSRTGASLYEQYF
TRBJ1-1 | TRBV7-9 | CASSLVGTQAFF
TRBJ1-2 | TRBV29-1 | CITGEWSYGYTF
TRBJ1-2 | TRBV20-1 | CSARVGNRPADYGYTF
TRBJ2-1 | TRBV20-1 | CSAPVGQGYNGQFF
TRBJ2-7 | TRBV6-2/TRBV6-3 | CASSLFYEQYF
TRBJ2-6 | TRBV20-1 | CSARVTGANVLTF
TRBJ1-2 | TRBV20-1 | CSARVRRQYYTF
TRBJ2-5 | TRBV4-1 | CASSQAVWRGGRETQYF
TRBJ2-3 | TRBV29-1 | CSVKGLALDTQYF
TRBJ2-7 | TRBV7-2 | CASSFGFPYEQYF
TRBJ2-1 | TRBV12-3/TRBV12-4 | CASARNGGDPTYEQFF
TRBJ2-3 | TRBV7-3 | CASSRTSGGAPDTQYF
TRBJ2-1 | TRBV12-3/TRBV12-4 | CASSQLGLAGGNEQFF
TRBJ1-1 | TRBV7-2 | CASSYGTGRTEAFF
TRBJ1-1 | TRBV14 | CASSQELAPNTEAFF
TRBJ1-6 | TRBV12-3/TRBV12-4 | CASSSAGGFESPLHF